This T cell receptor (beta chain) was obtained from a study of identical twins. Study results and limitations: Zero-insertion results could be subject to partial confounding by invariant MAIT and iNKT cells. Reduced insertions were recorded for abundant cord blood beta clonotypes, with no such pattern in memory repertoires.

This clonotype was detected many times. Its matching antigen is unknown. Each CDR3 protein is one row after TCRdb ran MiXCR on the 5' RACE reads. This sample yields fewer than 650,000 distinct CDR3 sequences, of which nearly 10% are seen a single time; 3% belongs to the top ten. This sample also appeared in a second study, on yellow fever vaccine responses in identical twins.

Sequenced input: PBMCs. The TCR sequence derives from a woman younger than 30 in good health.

CDR3 bases: TGTGCCAGCAGTTCTCCCACAACCCGGGGGCCCCTCTACGAGCAGTACTTC. This encodes CASSSPTTRGPLYEQYF. The chain uses TRBV6-2 or TRBV6-3 and TRBJ2-7; D could derive from TRBD1 or TRBD2 (6 bases each). This CDR3 is 17 amino acids long. Germline loops: CDR1 MNHEY, CDR2 SVGEGT. V was shortened by 4 bases and J by 3 bases, with 22 bases between the two germline ends.